The clone carrying this T cell receptor (beta chain) was seen at least ten times. The data were taken from a study of regulatory T cells in long-lasting Graves disease. Library construction for TCR beta used iRepertoire HTBI primers and Arm-PCR of CDR3 regions. TCRdb re-derived calls from the multiplex PCR reads in MiXCR, one entry per CDR3 protein. Among about 620,000 distinct CDR3 sequences listed, roughly 16% were seen once. Sample time point: newly diagnosed GD, antithyroid drugs for less than 3 months. Making the TCR library involved RNA that had been extracted from PBMCs. These same records also appear under a second study, on T cells in Graves' hyperthyroidism and ophthalmopathy. As that report states: A lack of ophthalmopathy progression within 18 months defined stable Graves' hyperthyroidism. Most thyroid clonotypes that were expanded above 0.001 also turned up in blood. Stable hyperthyroidism and ophthalmopathy were separated using 13 V-J signatures.

The clonotype was recovered from a woman in her thirties with Graves disease. The source was peripheral blood mononuclear cells (PBMCs), collected at new diagnosis, from a patient treated with antithyroid drugs.

The CDR3 DNA sequence: TGTGCCAGCAGTGGTGCGGGAACGAACACCGGGGAGCTGTTTTTT. Amino acids: CASSGAGTNTGELFF. The chain uses TRBV2 and TRBJ2-2, with D perhaps matching TRBD2 (6 bases). The CDR3 runs 15 residues. The V gene's germline CDR1 is SNHLY and CDR2 FYNNEI. Trimming took off 4 bases at V and 0 bases at J, with 9 bases between the two ends.